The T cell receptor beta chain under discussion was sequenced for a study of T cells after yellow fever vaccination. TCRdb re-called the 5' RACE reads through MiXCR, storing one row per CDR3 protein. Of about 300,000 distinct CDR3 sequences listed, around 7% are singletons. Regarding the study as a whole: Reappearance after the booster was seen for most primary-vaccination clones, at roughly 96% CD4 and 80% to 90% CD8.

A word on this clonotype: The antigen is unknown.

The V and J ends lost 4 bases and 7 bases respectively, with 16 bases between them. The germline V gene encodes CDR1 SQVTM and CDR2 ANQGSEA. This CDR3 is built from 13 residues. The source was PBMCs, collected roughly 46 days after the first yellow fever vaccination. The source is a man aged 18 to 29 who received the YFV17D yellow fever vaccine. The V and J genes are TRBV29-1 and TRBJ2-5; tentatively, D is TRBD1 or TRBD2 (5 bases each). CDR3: CSVAPERGVTQYF. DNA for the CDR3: TGCAGCGTTGCGCCAGAGAGAGGGGTGACCCAGTACTTC.